The clone carrying this TCR beta chain came up once. The cohort comprised adults aged about 18 to 100 years residing in approximately 22 US areas. Participants' reported clinical history set cohort assignment. Original methodology: Amplification of reference gene primers was used by the study to estimate nucleated cell counts. The assay was immunoSEQ multiplex PCR, and TCRdb's table has in-frame clones only and misses some. V and J calls and clone size are copied from that table; D and trimming were computed from the DNA. The sample has 150,000 to 200,000 clones; roughly 87% are singletons. This record comes from a study of blood T cell repertoires in COVID-19. Study-wide context: Whether acute or convalescent, the COVID-19 samples came from the United States, Italy and Spain.

The germline CDR1 and CDR2 sequences are SGHRS and YFSETQ. This CDR3 region has 14 residues. J lost 3 bases, V lost 4 bases, and 7 bases had no gene match. The TCR originated in a human donor with acute COVID-19. The donor label of this sample is uncertain. The chain couples TRBV5-1 to TRBJ2-7; TRBD1 aligns across 7 bases. The source material was PBMCs or T cells enriched from blood (not recorded which). As DNA, the CDR3 is TGCGCCAGCAGCGCCACAGGGGCCCACTACGAGCAGTACTTC. It codes for CASSATGAHYEQYF.